These 9 T cell receptor beta chains share one sample of origin, sequenced in a study of regulatory T cells in long-lasting Graves disease. Noted time point: newly diagnosed GD, antithyroid drugs for less than 3 months. With RNA extracted from PBMCs as input, the TCR library was made. To make TCR beta libraries, researchers used iRepertoire HTBI primers and Arm-PCR of CDR3 regions. TCRdb passed the multiplex PCR reads through MiXCR, listing each CDR3 protein once. Here the sample spans hundreds of thousands of distinct CDR3 sequences, about 12% being singletons. These data were also filed under a second study, of T cells in Graves' hyperthyroidism and ophthalmopathy.

The starting material was peripheral blood mononuclear cells (PBMCs), obtained at new diagnosis, from a patient treated with antithyroid drugs. All receptors come from a woman in her twenties or thirties with Graves disease.

Details on this clonotype: This likely came from a read error, as a far larger clone is one base away. The V call is TRBV12-3 or TRBV12-4, the J call TRBJ1-1; no reliable D call. Trimming removed 6 bases from V and 1 base from J, with 12 bases in between. The CDR3 has 14 residues. The CDR3 DNA reads TGTGCCAGCAGGATGGACTTAGGGAACACTGAAGCTTTCTTT. Translation: CASRMDLGNTEAFF.

This clonotype occurred many times. This CDR3 reads CAISKGASDEQFF. The CDR3 bases are TGTGCCATCAGCAAAGGGGCCAGCGATGAGCAGTTCTTC. The V gene is TRBV10-3, the J gene TRBJ2-1; the D gene is possibly TRBD1 (5 bases). Between the trimmed V and J ends, which lost 6 bases and 8 bases, there was a span of 14 bases. Germline V gene sequence: CDR1 ENHRY, CDR2 SYGVKD. The CDR3 runs 13 residues.

In its sample, this clonotype was seen a few times. The chain links TRBV6-4 to TRBJ1-2; unclear D gene. Trimming stripped 2 bases from V and 9 bases from J, with 10 bases between. CDR1 and CDR2 from the germline V gene are MRHNA and SNTAGT. This CDR3 has 12 amino acids. Here the CDR3 reads CASSDNGISYTF. The DNA for the CDR3 is TGTGCCAGCAGTGACAACGGGATCAGCTACACCTTC.

This clonotype was detected ten times or more. The CDR3 bases are TGTGCCAGCAGCTTAATAGGGAACGAGCAGTACTTC. It encodes CASSLIGNEQYF. The chain combines TRBV7-9 with TRBJ2-7; D not resolved. In germline, CDR1 is SEHNR, CDR2 FQNEAQ (reference sequence). This CDR3 has 12 amino acids. Deletions cut 2 bases from V and 5 bases from J, with 7 bases between.

This clonotype has a count of ten or more. The chain couples TRBV28 to TRBJ2-5; perhaps TRBD1 as D (7 bases). Germline lookup yields CDR1 MDHEN and CDR2 SYDVKM. V shed 4 bases and J shed 3 bases, with 18 bases lying between them. The CDR3 runs 16 residues. Here the CDR3 reads CASSSGAGTVKETQYF. The DNA for the CDR3 is TGTGCCAGCAGTTCAGGGGCGGGGACAGTTAAAGAGACCCAGTACTTC.

This clonotype was found many times. The V and J genes are TRBV6-2 or TRBV6-3 and TRBJ1-2; D not resolved. Germline V lookup: CDR1 MNHEY, CDR2 SVGEGT. This CDR3 has 14 residues. Trimming removed 4 bases from V and 1 base from J, with 10 bases in between. This chain's CDR3 is CASSSPGFNYGYTF. The CDR3 nucleotides are TGTGCCAGCAGTTCCCCAGGTTTTAACTATGGCTACACCTTC.

Turning to this clonotype: The missing conserved phenylalanine or tryptophan at the end of this CDR3 makes a read error likely. V usage is TRBV2 and J usage is TRBJ2-5; no clear D. V was shortened by 10 bases and J by 3 bases, with 18 bases between the two germline ends. This CDR3 spans 14 amino acids. CDR1 is SNHLY, CDR2 FYNNEI, per germline. The CDR3 DNA sequence: TGTGCCAACAGCGAGACCGCTGTAGAAGAGACCCAGTACTCC. The encoded protein is CANSETAVEETQYS.

This clonotype was counted many times. This chain links TRBV7-2 with TRBJ2-7, with D possibly being TRBD2 (6 bases). The germline V and J ends were trimmed by 3 bases and 2 bases, with 8 bases remaining between them. The V gene's germline CDR1 is SGHTA and CDR2 FQGNSA. CDR3 size: 13 residues. In DNA form, the CDR3 reads TGTGCCAGCAGCTTCGGACTAACCTACGAGCAGTACTTC. It encodes CASSFGLTYEQYF.

The sample holds one count of this clonotype. The CDR3 region is CASSRTSGPYQETQYF. CDR3 DNA: TGTGCCAGCAGTCGGACTAGCGGGCCGTACCAAGAGACCCAGTACTTC. The chain combines TRBV2 with TRBJ2-5; 11 bases fit TRBD2. CDR1 and CDR2 from the germline V gene are SNHLY and FYNNEI. V lost 5 bases to trimming and J lost 0 bases; unmatched junction nucleotides: 5. The CDR3 has 16 amino acids.